This T cell receptor beta chain originates from a study of T cells and Merkel cell carcinoma outcomes (dated by TCRdb to the early 2020s). Context from the whole study: The tumor T-cell repertoire, together with T-cell density, was examined as a predictor of clinical outcome in patients with Merkel cell carcinoma.

The method was the immunoSEQ multiplex PCR assay. The immuneACCESS repertoire file appears here via TCRdb, limited to in-frame rearrangements. These files lack a portion of the clones; in checked studies, under half of the deficit traces to unresolved V genes, and the cause of the others is not known. The sample table shows about 19,000 clones, and about four fifths are seen once. 3.1% of the sample comes from the top ten. Note on this clone: Its antigen target is currently unknown. Nothing much larger sits one base from this clone, and base qualities are not available.

What the study reported, not specific to this receptor: According to the report, clinical outcomes in Merkel cell carcinoma patients could be predicted using T-cell density together with features of the T-cell repertoire.

The samples were obtained from people who had Merkel cell carcinoma. The junction shows trimming of 5 bases on V and 2 bases on J, plus 5 bases between the germline ends. The germline V gene provides CDR1 SQVTM and CDR2 ANQGSEA. The CDR3 holds 11 amino acids from the cysteine to the phenylalanine. The sequence is cut down to CDR3 DNA, 33 bases in frame from base 1. Sequenced: tumor tissue from Merkel cell carcinoma. This TCR derives from a human donor with Merkel cell carcinoma. The rearrangement joined TRBV29-1 to TRBJ2-3; the D gene identity is not certain. The nucleotide sequence is TGCAGCGTTTCTTACACAGATACGCAGTATTTT. This translates into CSVSYTDTQYF.